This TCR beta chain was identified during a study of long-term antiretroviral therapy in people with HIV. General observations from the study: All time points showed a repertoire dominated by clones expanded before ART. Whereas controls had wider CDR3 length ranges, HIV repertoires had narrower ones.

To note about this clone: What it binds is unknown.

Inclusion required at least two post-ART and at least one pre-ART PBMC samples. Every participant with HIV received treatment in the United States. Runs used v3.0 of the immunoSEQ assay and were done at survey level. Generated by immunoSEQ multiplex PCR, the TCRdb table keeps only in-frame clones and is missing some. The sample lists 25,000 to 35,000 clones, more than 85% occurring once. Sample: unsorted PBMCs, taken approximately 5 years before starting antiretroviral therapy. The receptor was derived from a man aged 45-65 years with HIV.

The chain's CDR3 is CASSPRGLADYNEQFF. DNA of the CDR3: TGTGCCAGCAGCCCGAGAGGGCTAGCGGATTACAATGAGCAGTTCTTC. The chain joins TRBV21-1 to TRBJ2-1; no DNA check was done on the table's D call, TRBD2. TRBV21-1 is described as a pseudogene. This CDR3 is built from 16 residues.